This is a list of T cell receptor beta chains from one sample in a study of T cell changes during pregnancy in multiple sclerosis. Using immunoSEQ multiplex PCR, the repertoire was profiled, and TCRdb retains in-frame clones only, with some absent. The table shows 40,000 or so clones, with more than 85% occurring only once. The input for sequencing was CD8+ T cells from peripheral blood mononuclear cells, taken in the first trimester of pregnancy. These receptors were taken from a female donor with multiple sclerosis, enrolled in a pregnancy study. Each CDR3 is given with its conserved first and last residue. The D gene is left open where the match is weak. Clone size is stated in some rows and not others, as once, few, many or a class when expanded.

cdr3_nt cdr3_aa j_call clone_size v_call d_call
TGTGCCAGTAGTATAGATCAGGCCGGGGAGCTGTTTTTT CASSIDQAGELFF TRBJ2-2 NA TRBV19 NA
TGTGCCAGCAGCGTATGGGGGACAGCTAATGAAAAACTGTTTTTT CASSVWGTANEKLFF TRBJ1-4 NA TRBV9 TRBD1
TGTGCCACTCGACAGGCAGCGGATGAAAAACTGTTTTTT CATRQAADEKLFF TRBJ1-4 NA TRBV15 NA
TGTGCCAGCAGTTTATTTCTACAGAATTCACCCCTCCACTTT CASSLFLQNSPLHF TRBJ1-6 NA TRBV27 NA
TGTGCCAGCAGTCAGGGGGCAAGTAATCAGCCCCAGCATTTT CASSQGASNQPQHF TRBJ1-5 NA TRBV27 TRBD1
TGTGCCAGCAGCACGGGAACCACTAACTATGGCTACACCTTC CASSTGTTNYGYTF TRBJ1-2 NA TRBV13 NA
TGTGCCAGCAGCCCCCTAGGACTAGAATTCGCGAACACCGGGGAGCTGTTTTTT CASSPLGLEFANTGELFF TRBJ2-2 NA TRBV7-2 TRBD2
TGTGCCAGTCTTAAGGGAGATGGTGATAGCGGGGATCTCTCCTACGAGCAGTACTTC CASLKGDGDSGDLSYEQYF TRBJ2-7 NA TRBV6-4 TRBD2
TGTGCCACTCCTTCGATAGCGGGGCTCACCGGGGAGCTGTTTTTT CATPSIAGLTGELFF TRBJ2-2 NA TRBV2 TRBD2
TGTGCCTGGTCCCCACCCCCGGGACAGGGCACAGATACGCAGTATTTT CAWSPPPGQGTDTQYF TRBJ2-3 NA TRBV30 TRBD1
TGTGCCAGCACCTTCCCGGAGGAGACCCAGTACTTC CASTFPEETQYF TRBJ2-5 NA TRBV6-1 NA
TGTGCCACCAGCATGGAGGATCGAGGTGAGCAGTTCTTC CATSMEDRGEQFF TRBJ2-1 NA TRBV15 NA
TGTGCCAGCAGTACCAAATCTAGCACCTTGTACAATGAGCAGTTCTTC CASSTKSSTLYNEQFF TRBJ2-1 NA TRBV28 NA
TGTGCCAGCAGTGATGGTGCGGGGGGACCCACCGGGGAGCTGTTTTTT CASSDGAGGPTGELFF TRBJ2-2 few TRBV6-4 TRBD2
TGTGCCAGCAGTGCGGGGTTTGGAGCTTTCTTT CASSAGFGAFF TRBJ1-1 NA TRBV5-6 NA
TGTGCCAGCAGCTCCATAGGGACAGACTCCTACGAGCAGTACTTC CASSSIGTDSYEQYF TRBJ2-7 NA TRBV11-1 TRBD1
TGTGCCAGCAGCCCAGGCGGGGGCTCCTACAATGAGCAGTTCTTC CASSPGGGSYNEQFF TRBJ2-1 NA TRBV5-6 TRBD2